This passage covers 7 T cell receptor beta chains from one sample sequenced in a study of T cell changes during pregnancy in multiple sclerosis. This table comes from immunoSEQ multiplex PCR, and its TCRdb copy is limited to in-frame clones, with some not included. Of under 75,000 clones listed, roughly 91% are singletons. The input for sequencing was CD4+ T cells from peripheral blood mononuclear cells, taken after pregnancy. The source is a female donor with multiple sclerosis, enrolled in a pregnancy study.

The chain couples TRBV7-2 to TRBJ2-3; 8 positions match TRBD1. Germline loops: CDR1 SGHTA, CDR2 FQGNSA. There are 14 residues in the CDR3. The J segment lost 9 bases and the V segment lost 11 bases, leaving 16 bases of the junction unmatched. CDR3 sequence: CAPTQETGVGTQYF. In nucleotides, the CDR3 is TGTGCCCCCACGCAGGAGACAGGGGTTGGCACGCAGTATTTT.

This chain uses TRBV28 with TRBJ1-2; the match to TRBD1 covers 7 bases. Losses at the gene ends were 6 bases for V and 12 bases for J; bases not matched to a gene: 22. Per germline, CDR1 MDHEN and CDR2 SYDVKM. The CDR3 extends over 16 amino acids. CDR3 in amino acids: CASRSTGTALLIRDTF. The CDR3 coding sequence is TGTGCCAGCAGGTCCACCGGGACAGCGCTCCTTATCAGGGACACCTTC.

The chain carries TRBV29-1 and TRBJ2-3, with 7 bases fitting TRBD2. Per the germline V gene, CDR1 is SQVTM and CDR2 is ANQGSEA. With 8 bases clipped from V and 4 bases from J, the junction kept 18 bases outside the gene matches. CDR3 length: 16 residues. This CDR3 reads CSSPGAGSGGADTQYF. The CDR3 nucleotides read TGCAGCTCCCCTGGAGCGGGATCCGGCGGGGCAGATACGCAGTATTTT.

The rearrangement uses TRBV6-5 and TRBJ1-6, with D uncertain. Per the germline V gene, CDR1 is MNHEY and CDR2 is SVGAGI. The length of the CDR3 is 13 residues. V was trimmed by 5 bases and J by 6 bases, leaving 8 bases between them. Here the CDR3 reads CASSQALNSPLHF. The CDR3 DNA reads TGTGCCAGCAGTCAGGCGCTTAATTCACCCCTCCACTTT.

V is TRBV4-2 and J is TRBJ1-1; D remains ambiguous. V gave up 0 bases and J gave up 4 bases, with 12 bases separating them. CDR3 length: 15 residues. CDR1 and CDR2 from the germline V gene are LGHNA and YNFKEQ. The CDR3 DNA reads TGTGCCAGCAGCCAAGAGAGGAACGGGGTCACTGAAGCTTTCTTT. It encodes CASSQERNGVTEAFF.

The chain couples TRBV23-1 to TRBJ2-1, with 9 nucleotides matching TRBD1. TRBV23-1 is identified as an open reading frame with a role that is uncertain. The CDR3 length is 20 residues. V shed 2 bases and J 0 bases; nucleotides not matched to a gene: 14. CDR3 coding DNA: TGCGCCAGCAGTCAAACGGGGGGACAGGGACGATCGAGCTCCTACAATGAGCAGTTCTTC. Translated: CASSQTGGQGRSSSYNEQFF.

This clone was observed a few times. CDR3 amino acids: CASSSPRGELFF. CDR3 DNA: TGTGCCAGCAGTAGCCCGCGGGGGGAGCTGTTTTTT. This chain joins TRBV6-5 and TRBJ2-2; D is uncertain. This CDR3 is 12 amino acids long. Germline-derived CDR1 and CDR2 are MNHEY and SVGAGI. V dropped 5 bases and J dropped 8 bases, with 9 bases sitting between them.